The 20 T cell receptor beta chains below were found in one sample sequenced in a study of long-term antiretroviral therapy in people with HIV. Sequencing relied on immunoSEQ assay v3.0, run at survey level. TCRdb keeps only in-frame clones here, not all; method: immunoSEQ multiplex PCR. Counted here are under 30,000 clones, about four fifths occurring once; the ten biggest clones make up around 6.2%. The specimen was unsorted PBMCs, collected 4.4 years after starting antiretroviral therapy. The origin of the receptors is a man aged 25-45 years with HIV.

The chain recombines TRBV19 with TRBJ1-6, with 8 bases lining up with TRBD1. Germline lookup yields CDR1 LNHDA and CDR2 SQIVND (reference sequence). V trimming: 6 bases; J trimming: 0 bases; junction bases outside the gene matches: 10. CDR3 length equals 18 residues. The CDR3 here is CASRGRGPTSSYNSPLHF. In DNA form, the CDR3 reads TGTGCCAGTAGGGGCAGGGGGCCTACGAGCTCCTATAATTCACCCCTCCACTTT.

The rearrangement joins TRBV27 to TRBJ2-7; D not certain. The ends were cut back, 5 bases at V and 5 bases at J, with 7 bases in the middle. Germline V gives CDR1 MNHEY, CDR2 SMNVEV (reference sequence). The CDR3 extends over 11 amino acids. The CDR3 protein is CASSDTDEQYF. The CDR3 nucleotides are TGTGCCAGCAGTGATACGGACGAGCAGTACTTC.

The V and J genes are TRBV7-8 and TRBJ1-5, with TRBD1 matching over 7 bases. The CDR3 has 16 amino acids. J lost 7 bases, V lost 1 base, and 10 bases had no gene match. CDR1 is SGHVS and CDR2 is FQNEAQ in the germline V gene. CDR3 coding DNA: TGTGCCAGCAGCTTAGAGGGGGCAGGGTTGGGGCAGCCCCAGCATTTT. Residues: CASSLEGAGLGQPQHF.

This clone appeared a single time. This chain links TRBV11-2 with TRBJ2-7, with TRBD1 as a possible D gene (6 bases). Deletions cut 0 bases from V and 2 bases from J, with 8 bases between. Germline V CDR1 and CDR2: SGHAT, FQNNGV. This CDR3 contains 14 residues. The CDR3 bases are TGTGCCAGCAGCTTAGATCGGGACACCTACGAGCAGTACTTC. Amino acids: CASSLDRDTYEQYF.

The CDR3 nucleotides read TGTGCCAGCAGTTACGGGACAGGGACCTACGAGCAGTACTTC. This gives the protein CASSYGTGTYEQYF. The chain links TRBV6-5 to TRBJ2-7; TRBD1 matches 9 bases. Unmatched junction bases numbered 1, after V lost 2 bases and J lost 2 bases. CDR1 and CDR2 (germline): MNHEY, SVGAGI. This CDR3 spans 14 amino acids.

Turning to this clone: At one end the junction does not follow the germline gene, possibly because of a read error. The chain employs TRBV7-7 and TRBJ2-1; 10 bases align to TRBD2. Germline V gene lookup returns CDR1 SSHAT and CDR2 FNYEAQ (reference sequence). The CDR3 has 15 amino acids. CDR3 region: CASSFGTSVSDEQFF. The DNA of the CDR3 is TGTGCTAGCAGCTTTGGGACTAGCGTGAGCGATGAGCAGTTCTTC.

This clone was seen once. The CDR3 region is CASSQEYKTYTEAFF. The CDR3 nucleotides are TGCGCCAGCAGCCAAGAATACAAGACGTACACTGAAGCTTTCTTT. The V call is TRBV4-1, the J call TRBJ1-1; no firm D call. Germline loops: CDR1 MGHRA, CDR2 YSYEKL. Trimming took 0 bases from V and 3 from J, leaving 11 bases between them. This CDR3 comprises 15 residues.

This CDR3 is CASRGIGAESQETQYF. For the CDR3, the DNA is TGTGCCAGCAGGGGAATAGGAGCGGAATCCCAAGAGACCCAGTACTTC. The genes are TRBV13 and TRBJ2-5; TRBD2 is a possible D gene (5 bases). This CDR3 has 16 amino acids. Trimming left V 6 bases short and J 1 base short, with 18 bases between. CDR1 is PRHDT, CDR2 FYEKMQ, per germline (reference sequence).

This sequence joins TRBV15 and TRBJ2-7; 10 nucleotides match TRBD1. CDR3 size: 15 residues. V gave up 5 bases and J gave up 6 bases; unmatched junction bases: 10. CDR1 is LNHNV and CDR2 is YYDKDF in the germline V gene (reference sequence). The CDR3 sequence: CATSSIGTGVREQYF. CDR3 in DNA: TGTGCCACCAGCTCTATTGGGACAGGGGTTCGCGAGCAGTACTTC.

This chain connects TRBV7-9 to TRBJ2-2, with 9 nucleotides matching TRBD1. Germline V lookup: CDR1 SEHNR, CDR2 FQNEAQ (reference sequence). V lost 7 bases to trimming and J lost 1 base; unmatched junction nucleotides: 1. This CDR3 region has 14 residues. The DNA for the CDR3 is TGTGCCAGCACGGGACAGGGGAACACCGGGGAGCTGTTTTTT. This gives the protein CASTGQGNTGELFF.

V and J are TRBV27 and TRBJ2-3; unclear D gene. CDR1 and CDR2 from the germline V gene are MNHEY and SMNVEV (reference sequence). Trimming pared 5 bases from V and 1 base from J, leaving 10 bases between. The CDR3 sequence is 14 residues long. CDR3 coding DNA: TGTGCCAGCAGTCCCCCCATCCGCACAGATACGCAGTATTTT. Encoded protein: CASSPPIRTDTQYF.

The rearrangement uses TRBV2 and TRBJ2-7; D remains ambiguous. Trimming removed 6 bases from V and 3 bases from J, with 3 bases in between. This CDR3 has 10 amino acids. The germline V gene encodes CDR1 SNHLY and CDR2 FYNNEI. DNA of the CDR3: TGTGCCAGCAGGGGCTACGAGCAGTACTTC. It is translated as CASRGYEQYF. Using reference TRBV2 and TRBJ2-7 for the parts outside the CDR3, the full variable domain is EPEVTQTPSHQVTQMGQEVILRCVPISNHLYFYWYRQILGQKVEFLVSFYNNEISEKSEIFDDQFSVERPDGSNFTLKIRSTKLEDSAMYFCASRGYEQYFGPGTRLTVT.

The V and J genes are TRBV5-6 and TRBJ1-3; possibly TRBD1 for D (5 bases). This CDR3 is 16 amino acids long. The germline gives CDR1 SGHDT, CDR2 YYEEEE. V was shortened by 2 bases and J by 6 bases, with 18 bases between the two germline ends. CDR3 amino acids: CASSFNKPGPLNTIYF. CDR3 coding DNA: TGTGCCAGCAGCTTTAATAAGCCAGGGCCATTAAACACCATATATTTT.

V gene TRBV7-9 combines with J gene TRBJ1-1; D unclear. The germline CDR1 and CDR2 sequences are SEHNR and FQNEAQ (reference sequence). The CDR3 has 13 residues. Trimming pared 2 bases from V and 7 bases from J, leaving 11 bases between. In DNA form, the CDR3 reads TGTGCCAGCAGCTTAAGTATGACTTTTGAAGCTTTCTTT. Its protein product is CASSLSMTFEAFF. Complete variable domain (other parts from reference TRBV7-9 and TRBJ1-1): DTGVSQNPRHKITKRGQNVTFRCDPISEHNRLYWYRQTLGQGPEFLTYFQNEAQLEKSRLLSDRFSAERPKGSFSTLEIQRTEQGDSAMYLCASSLSMTFEAFFGQGTRLTVV.

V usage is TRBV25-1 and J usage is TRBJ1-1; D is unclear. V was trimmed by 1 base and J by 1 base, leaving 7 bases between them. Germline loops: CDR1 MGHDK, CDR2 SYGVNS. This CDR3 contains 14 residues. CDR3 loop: CASSEFGGNTEAFF. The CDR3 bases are TGTGCCAGCAGTGAATTTGGTGGGAACACTGAAGCTTTCTTT. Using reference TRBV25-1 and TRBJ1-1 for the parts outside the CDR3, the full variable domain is EADIYQTPRYLVIGTGKKITLECSQTMGHDKMYWYQQDPGMELHLIHYSYGVNSTEKGDLSSESTVSRIRTEHFPLTLESARPSHTSQYLCASSEFGGNTEAFFGQGTRLTVV.

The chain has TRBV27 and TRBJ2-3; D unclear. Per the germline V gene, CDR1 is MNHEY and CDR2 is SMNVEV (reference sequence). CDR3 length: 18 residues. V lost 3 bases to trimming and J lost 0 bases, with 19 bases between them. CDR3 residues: CASSLSSQVKTSTDTQYF. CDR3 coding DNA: TGTGCCAGCAGTTTGTCCAGCCAAGTTAAAACTAGCACAGATACGCAGTATTTT.

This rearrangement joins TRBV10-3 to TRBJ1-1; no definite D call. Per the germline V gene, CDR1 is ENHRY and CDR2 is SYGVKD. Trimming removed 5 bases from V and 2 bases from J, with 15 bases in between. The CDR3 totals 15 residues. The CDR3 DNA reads TGTGCCATCAGTTTAGATAAAACATACAACACTGAAGCTTTCTTT. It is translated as CAISLDKTYNTEAFF.

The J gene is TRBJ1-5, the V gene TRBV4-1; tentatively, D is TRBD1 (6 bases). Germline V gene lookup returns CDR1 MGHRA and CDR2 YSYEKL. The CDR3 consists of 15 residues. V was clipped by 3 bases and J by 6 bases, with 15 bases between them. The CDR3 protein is CASSQGTGHSQPQHF. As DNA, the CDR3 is TGCGCCAGCAGCCAGGGTACAGGGCACAGTCAGCCCCAGCATTTT.

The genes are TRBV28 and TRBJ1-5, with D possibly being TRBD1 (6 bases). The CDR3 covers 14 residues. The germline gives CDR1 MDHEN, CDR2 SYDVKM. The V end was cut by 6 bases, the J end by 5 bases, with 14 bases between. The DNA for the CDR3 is TGTGCCAGCAGCTCCCACAGGGAGGATCAGCCCCAGCATTTT. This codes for CASSSHREDQPQHF.

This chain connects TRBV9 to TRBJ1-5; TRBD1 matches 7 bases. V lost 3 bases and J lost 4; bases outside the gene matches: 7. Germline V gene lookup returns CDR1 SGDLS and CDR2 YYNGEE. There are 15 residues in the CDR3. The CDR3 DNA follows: TGTGCCAGCAGCGGGGGGGGGACAGCAAATCAGCCCCAGCATTTT. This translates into CASSGGGTANQPQHF. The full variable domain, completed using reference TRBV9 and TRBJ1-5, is DSGVTQTPKHLITATGQRVTLRCSPRSGDLSVYWYQQSLDQGLQFLIQYYNGEERAKGNILERFSAQQFPDLHSELNLSSLELGDSALYFCASSGGGTANQPQHFGDGTRLSIL.